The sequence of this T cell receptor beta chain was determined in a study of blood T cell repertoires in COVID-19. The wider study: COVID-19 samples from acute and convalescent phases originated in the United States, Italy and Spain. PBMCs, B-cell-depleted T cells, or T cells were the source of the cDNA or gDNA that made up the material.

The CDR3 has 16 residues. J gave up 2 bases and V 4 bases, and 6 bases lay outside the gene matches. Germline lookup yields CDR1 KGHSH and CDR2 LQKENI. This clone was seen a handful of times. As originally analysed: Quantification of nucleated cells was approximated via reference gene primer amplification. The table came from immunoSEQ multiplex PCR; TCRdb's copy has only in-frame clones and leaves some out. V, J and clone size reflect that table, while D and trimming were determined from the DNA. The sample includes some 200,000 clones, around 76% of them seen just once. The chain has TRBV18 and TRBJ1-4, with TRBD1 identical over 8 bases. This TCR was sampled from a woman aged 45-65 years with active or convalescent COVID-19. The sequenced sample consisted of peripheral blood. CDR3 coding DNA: TGTGCCAGCTCACTGACAGGGGTCTTGACTAATGAAAAACTGTTTTTT. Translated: CASSLTGVLTNEKLFF.